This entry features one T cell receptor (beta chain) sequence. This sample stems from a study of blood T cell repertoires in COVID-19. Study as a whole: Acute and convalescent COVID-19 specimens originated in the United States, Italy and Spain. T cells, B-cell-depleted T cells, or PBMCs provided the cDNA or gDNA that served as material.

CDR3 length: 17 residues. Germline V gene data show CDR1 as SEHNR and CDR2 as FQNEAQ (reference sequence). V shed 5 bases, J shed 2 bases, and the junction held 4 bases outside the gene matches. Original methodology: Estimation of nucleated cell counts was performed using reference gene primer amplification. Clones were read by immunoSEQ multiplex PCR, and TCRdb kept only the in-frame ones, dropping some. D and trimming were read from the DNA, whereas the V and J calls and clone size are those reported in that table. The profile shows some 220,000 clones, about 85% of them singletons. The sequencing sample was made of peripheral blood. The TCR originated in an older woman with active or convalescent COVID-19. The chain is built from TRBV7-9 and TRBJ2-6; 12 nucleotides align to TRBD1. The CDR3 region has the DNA TGTGCCAGCAGCACCGGGACAGGGGGCCCTGGGGCCAACGTCCTGACTTTC. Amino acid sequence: CASSTGTGGPGANVLTF. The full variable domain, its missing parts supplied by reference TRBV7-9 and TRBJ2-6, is DTGVSQNPRHKITKRGQNVTFRCDPISEHNRLYWYRQTLGQGPEFLTYFQNEAQLEKSRLLSDRFSAERPKGSFSTLEIQRTEQGDSAMYLCASSTGTGGPGANVLTFGAGSRLTVL.